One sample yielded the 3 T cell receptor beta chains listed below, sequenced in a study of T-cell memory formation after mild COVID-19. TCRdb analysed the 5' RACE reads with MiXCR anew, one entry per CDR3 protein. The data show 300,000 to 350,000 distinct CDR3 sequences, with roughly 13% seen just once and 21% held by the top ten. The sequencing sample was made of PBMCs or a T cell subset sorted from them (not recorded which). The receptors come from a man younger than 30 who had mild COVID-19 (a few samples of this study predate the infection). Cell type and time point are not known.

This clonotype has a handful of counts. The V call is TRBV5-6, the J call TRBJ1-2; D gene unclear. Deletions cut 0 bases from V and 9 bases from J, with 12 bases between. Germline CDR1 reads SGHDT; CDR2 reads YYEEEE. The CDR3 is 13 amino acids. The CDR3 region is CASSLGTGKSYTF. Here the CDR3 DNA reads TGTGCCAGCAGCTTGGGGACGGGTAAGAGCTACACCTTC.

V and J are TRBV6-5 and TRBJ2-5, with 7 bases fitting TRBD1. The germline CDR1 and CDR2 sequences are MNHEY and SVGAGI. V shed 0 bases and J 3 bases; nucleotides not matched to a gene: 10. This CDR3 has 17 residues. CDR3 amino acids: CASSYSWEGDREETQYF. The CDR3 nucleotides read TGTGCCAGCAGTTACTCGTGGGAAGGAGACAGGGAAGAGACCCAGTACTTC.

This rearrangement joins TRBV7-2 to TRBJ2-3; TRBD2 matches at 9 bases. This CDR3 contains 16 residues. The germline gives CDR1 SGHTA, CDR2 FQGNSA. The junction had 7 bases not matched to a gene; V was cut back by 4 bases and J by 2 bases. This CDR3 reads CASSSPVAGDTDTQYF. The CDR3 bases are TGTGCCAGCAGCTCTCCTGTAGCGGGGGACACAGATACGCAGTATTTT.